A single sample is the source of the 11 T cell receptor beta chains below, sequenced in a study of shared clonotypes between healthy human individuals. Clones were read by immunoSEQ multiplex PCR, and TCRdb kept only the in-frame ones, dropping some. The sample yields over 2 million clones, around 90% seen once. The specimen was naive CD4+ T cells from PBMCs. Specified subset: CD45RA+ positively selected. These receptors came from a man in his late teens or twenties in good health. Some clones in this sample may be carry-over from other donors' samples.

J is TRBJ2-7 and V is TRBV6-5, with 9 bases that match TRBD1. The CDR3 contains 16 residues. The J segment lost 4 bases and the V segment lost 4 bases, leaving 11 bases of the junction unmatched. Germline V gene sequence: CDR1 MNHEY, CDR2 SVGAGI. The DNA of the CDR3 is TGTGCCAGCAGTTTTAATCCGGGACAGGGCGCGTACGAGCAGTACTTC. It yields the protein CASSFNPGQGAYEQYF.

Only one count was recorded for this clone. This sample also contains other DNA sequences that code for the same CDR3. The chain employs TRBV7-2 and TRBJ1-3; D unclear. The CDR3 is 14 amino acids. V shed 1 base and J shed 2 bases, with 6 bases lying between them. Germline-derived CDR1 and CDR2 are SGHTA and FQGNSA. The DNA of the CDR3 is TGTGCCAGCAGCTTAGATGGTGCTGGAAACACCATATATTTT. Translation gives CASSLDGAGNTIYF.

The rearrangement joins TRBV6-5 to TRBJ1-1; 8 bases map to TRBD1. The germline CDR1 and CDR2 sequences are MNHEY and SVGAGI. The ends lost 6 bases at V and 4 bases at J; junction bases unmatched: 7. The CDR3 loop spans 14 amino acids. Written as DNA, the CDR3 is TGTGCCAGCAGAACAACAGGGGGGACCACTGAAGCTTTCTTT. This encodes CASRTTGGTTEAFF.

The V call is TRBV11-2, the J call TRBJ2-3; D not certain. Germline V gene lookup returns CDR1 SGHAT and CDR2 FQNNGV. The CDR3 loop spans 16 amino acids. V was shortened by 5 bases and J by 0 bases, with 15 bases between the two germline ends. Written as DNA, the CDR3 is TGTGCCAGCAGCCCAATAGGGATAGGTAGCACAGATACGCAGTATTTT. Translation gives CASSPIGIGSTDTQYF.

V usage is TRBV19 and J usage is TRBJ2-1; 9 bases are a match to TRBD1. From germline, CDR1 is LNHDA and CDR2 SQIVND (reference sequence). V lost 4 bases to trimming and J lost 8 bases; unmatched junction nucleotides: 3. The CDR3 spans 13 residues. The CDR3 bases are TGTGCCAGTAGTAGAACAGGGGGCGATGAGCAGTTCTTC. Amino acids: CASSRTGGDEQFF.

V is TRBV28 and J is TRBJ2-1; no definite D call. Trimming removed 7 bases from V and 9 bases from J, with 19 bases in between. CDR1 is MDHEN, CDR2 SYDVKM, per germline. The CDR3 loop spans 14 amino acids. The CDR3 here is CASTRTVTPREQFF. The CDR3 DNA follows: TGTGCCAGCACCCGCACGGTCACCCCCCGTGAGCAGTTCTTC. Full variable domain (outside the CDR3, taken from reference TRBV28 and TRBJ2-1): DVKVTQSSRYLVKRTGEKVFLECVQDMDHENMFWYRQDPGLGLRLIYFSYDVKMKEKGDIPEGYSVSREKKERFSLILESASTNQTSMYLCASTRTVTPREQFFGPGTRLTVL.

This clone was found once. The V gene is TRBV4-1, the J gene TRBJ1-2; the D is unclear. V lost 0 bases, J lost 2 bases, and 10 bases lay in between. Per the germline V gene, CDR1 is MGHRA and CDR2 is YSYEKL. The CDR3 totals 15 residues. CDR3 DNA sequence: TGCGCCAGCAGCCAAGATCCCAAGCCCAACTATGGCTACACCTTC. Protein product: CASSQDPKPNYGYTF.

Comment on this clone: The same CDR3 also results from other DNA sequences found in this sample. The V gene is TRBV2, the J gene TRBJ2-1, with 8 positions matching TRBD1. This CDR3 spans 14 amino acids. The ends lost 6 bases at V and 2 bases at J; junction bases unmatched: 3. Germline V gene lookup returns CDR1 SNHLY and CDR2 FYNNEI. Here the CDR3 DNA reads TGTGCCAGCAGCGGACAGGGACCCTACAATGAGCAGTTCTTC. Encoded protein: CASSGQGPYNEQFF. Filled out from reference TRBV2 and TRBJ2-1, the complete variable domain reads EPEVTQTPSHQVTQMGQEVILRCVPISNHLYFYWYRQILGQKVEFLVSFYNNEISEKSEIFDDQFSVERPDGSNFTLKIRSTKLEDSAMYFCASSGQGPYNEQFFGPGTRLTVL.

V is TRBV29-1 and J is TRBJ2-1; D not certain. CDR3 length equals 16 residues. Germline V gene lookup returns CDR1 SQVTM and CDR2 ANQGSEA. V lost 4 bases and J 2 bases, leaving 18 bases between the germline ends. The CDR3 sequence is CSVGDPSRFPYNEQFF. The CDR3 region has the DNA TGCAGCGTTGGTGACCCATCTAGGTTCCCCTACAATGAGCAGTTCTTC.

The chain couples TRBV5-1 to TRBJ2-3, with D possibly TRBD1 on 5 matching bases. The V gene lost 2 bases and the J gene lost 2 bases, with 18 bases spanning the gap. Germline V lookup: CDR1 SGHRS, CDR2 YFSETQ. This CDR3 is built from 17 residues. Written as DNA, the CDR3 is TGCGCCAGCAGCTTAATGTGGGGCTTGGGCGTCACAGATACGCAGTATTTT. Its translation is CASSLMWGLGVTDTQYF.

This sequence joins TRBV5-4 and TRBJ2-7; 11 nucleotides agree with TRBD1. The CDR3 has 15 residues. In germline, CDR1 is SGHNT, CDR2 YYREEE (reference sequence). The ends lost 4 bases at V and 2 bases at J; junction bases unmatched: 5. The CDR3 is CASSRTGGLTYEQYF. Here the CDR3 DNA reads TGTGCCAGCAGCAGGACAGGGGGCCTGACCTACGAGCAGTACTTC. Using reference TRBV5-4 and TRBJ2-7 for the parts outside the CDR3, the full variable domain is ETGVTQSPTHLIKTRGQQVTLRCSSQSGHNTVSWYQQALGQGPQFIFQYYREEENGRGNFPPRFSGLQFPNYSSELNVNALELDDSALYLCASSRTGGLTYEQYFGPGTRLTVT.